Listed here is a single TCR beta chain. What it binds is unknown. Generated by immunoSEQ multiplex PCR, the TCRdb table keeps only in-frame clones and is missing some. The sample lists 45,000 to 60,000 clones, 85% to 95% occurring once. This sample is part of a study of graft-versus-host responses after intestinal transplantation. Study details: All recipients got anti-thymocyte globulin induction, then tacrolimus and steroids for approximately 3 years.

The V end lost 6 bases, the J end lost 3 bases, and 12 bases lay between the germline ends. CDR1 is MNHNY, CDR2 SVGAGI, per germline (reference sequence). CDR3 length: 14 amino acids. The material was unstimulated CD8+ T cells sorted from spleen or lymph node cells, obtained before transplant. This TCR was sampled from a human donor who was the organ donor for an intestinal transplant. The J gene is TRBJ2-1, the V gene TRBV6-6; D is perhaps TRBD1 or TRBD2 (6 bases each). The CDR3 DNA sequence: TGTGCCAGCAGCCAGAAGGGGGGCTACAATGAGCAGTTCTTC. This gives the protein CASSQKGGYNEQFF.